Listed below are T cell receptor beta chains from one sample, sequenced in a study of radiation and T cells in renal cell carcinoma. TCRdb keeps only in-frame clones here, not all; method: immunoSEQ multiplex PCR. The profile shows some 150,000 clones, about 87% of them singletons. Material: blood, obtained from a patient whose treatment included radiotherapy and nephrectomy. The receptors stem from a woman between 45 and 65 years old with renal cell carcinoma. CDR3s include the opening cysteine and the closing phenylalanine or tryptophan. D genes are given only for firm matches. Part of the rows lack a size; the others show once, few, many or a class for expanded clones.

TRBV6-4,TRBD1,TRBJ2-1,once,TGTGCCAGCAGAGAAGGGGGGACAGGCTTAAACAATGAGCAGTTCTTC,CASREGGTGLNNEQFF
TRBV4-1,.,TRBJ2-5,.,TGCGCCAGCAGCCAAGGAGGAAGGGAGCAAGAGACCCAGTACTTC,CASSQGGREQETQYF
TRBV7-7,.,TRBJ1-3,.,TGTGCTAGCAGCTTGTCTCTCGGGGCTGGAAACACCATATATTTT,CASSLSLGAGNTIYF
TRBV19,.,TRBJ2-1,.,TGTGCCAGTAGTATAAAAACCTACAATGAGCAGTTCTTC,CASSIKTYNEQFF
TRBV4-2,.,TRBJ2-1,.,TGTGCCAGCAGCCAAGCCGGGGGCGGGAACAATGAGCAGTTCTTC,CASSQAGGGNNEQFF
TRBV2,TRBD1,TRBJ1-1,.,TGTGCCAGCAGTGAACAGGGGGCGATGAACACTGAAGCTTTCTTT,CASSEQGAMNTEAFF
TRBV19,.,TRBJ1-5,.,TGTGCCAGTAGTACCATCGGACAGACCCAGCCCCAGCATTTT,CASSTIGQTQPQHF
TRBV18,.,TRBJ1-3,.,TGTGCCAGCTCACCGGGTCGAGGTGGAAACACCATATATTTT,CASSPGRGGNTIYF
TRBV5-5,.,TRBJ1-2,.,TGTGCCAGCAGCAACGAACCCTTTTCCGGGGTAGCCTTCTATGGCTACACCTTC,CASSNEPFSGVAFYGYTF
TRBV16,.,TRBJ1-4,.,TGTGCCAGCAGCCAGGCCTCGGGGGACGAAAAACTGTTTTTT,CASSQASGDEKLFF
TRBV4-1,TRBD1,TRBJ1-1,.,TGCGCCAGCAGCCAACAAGGGGGCGGAGTGAACACTGAAGCTTTCTTT,CASSQQGGGVNTEAFF